This TCR beta chain was retrieved from a study of cytomegalovirus exposure and HLA in healthy donors. Study at large: A data release that came early held approximately 92 million unique TCRs from HLA-typed donors. The study, taken as a whole, reports: Later analysis suggested links between common viral pathogens and several top significant clusters.

This clone was observed a handful of times. Its specificity is unknown. These donors, healthy bone marrow donors, were studied. The CDR3 sequence is 15 residues long. Germline CDR1 is MNHEY and CDR2 is SMNVEV (reference sequence). With V trimmed by 6 bases and J by 3 bases, 8 bases remained unmatched. Both 60 Vbeta primers and 13 Jbeta primers went into the PCR. The authors' processing: Roughly 10 million shared chains were among approximately 80 million unique TCR beta chains counted in a later analysis. The assay was immunoSEQ multiplex PCR, and TCRdb's table has in-frame clones only and misses some. V and J calls and clone size are copied from that table; D and trimming were computed from the DNA. Of a few hundred thousand clones in the sample, about 80% were seen once.

The TCR sequence derives from a girl aged 2 to 10 in good health and CMV-seronegative. V is TRBV27 and J is TRBJ1-3; 7 bases align to TRBD1. Material for sequencing was PBMCs. CDR3 coding DNA: TGTGCCAGCAGGCCAGGGGGAACAGGTGGAAACACCATATATTTT. Translating it yields CASRPGGTGGNTIYF.